The clone carrying this T cell receptor beta chain was detected only once. Sequenced by immunoSEQ multiplex PCR; TCRdb stores in-frame clones only, minus some. The sample includes 200,000 to 250,000 clones, approximately 94% seen only once; the top ten take 0.9% to 1.1%. The entry originates in a study of T cell responses to AZD1222 COVID-19 vaccine. Trimming removed 3 bases at V and 4 bases at J, with 15 bases between. CDR3 length: 15 residues. Per germline, CDR1 MDHEN and CDR2 SYDVKM. The chain carries TRBV28 and TRBJ1-1; perhaps TRBD1 as D (5 bases). The sequencing used peripheral blood, collected on day 0 of MenACWY control vaccination. The sequence came from an adult in good health. The CDR3 DNA follows: TGTGCCAGCAGTTTTCCCCAGGGTTGGGCCACTGAAGCTTTCTTT. This codes for CASSFPQGWATEAFF.